The rows below give T cell receptor beta chains drawn from one sample of a study of molecular identifiers for immune sequencing clone quantification. One entry per CDR3 protein results from TCRdb running MiXCR on the PCR reads. The sample records 65,000 or so distinct CDR3 sequences, less than 20% being singletons. Material: naive CD8+ T cells from blood, with Jurkat cell RNA spiked in. These receptor sequences come from a human donor in good health. Some libraries in this study had Jurkat cell RNA spiked in. The CDR3 runs from the conserved cysteine through the conserved F or W. Fields, in order: V gene, J gene, clone size, D gene, CDR3 protein, CDR3 DNA. The D gene is left open where the match is weak. Size values are once, few and many counts, or a class for expanded clones, and some rows have none.

v_gene: TRBV7-3; j_gene: TRBJ2-2; abundance: many; d_gene: TRBD2; CDR3aa: CASSLIGLATNTGELFF; CDR3nt: TGTGCCAGCAGCTTAATCGGACTAGCTACGAACACCGGGGAGCTGTTTTTT
v_gene: TRBV20-1; j_gene: TRBJ2-7; abundance: many; d_gene: TRBD2; CDR3aa: CSARAGLAEGSEYF; CDR3nt: TGCAGTGCTAGAGCGGGACTAGCGGAGGGAAGTGAGTACTTC
v_gene: TRBV10-3; j_gene: TRBJ1-2; abundance: NA; d_gene: NA; CDR3aa: CAINWLGGGGYTF; CDR3nt: TGTGCCATCAACTGGCTCGGGGGCGGCGGCTACACCTTC
v_gene: TRBV18; j_gene: TRBJ1-4; abundance: few; d_gene: TRBD1; CDR3aa: CASSGTEVATNEKLFF; CDR3nt: TGTGCCAGCTCCGGGACAGAAGTTGCAACTAATGAAAAACTGTTTTTT
v_gene: TRBV28; j_gene: TRBJ1-1; abundance: many; d_gene: TRBD1; CDR3aa: CASSLRDRGWTEAFF; CDR3nt: TGTGCCAGCAGTCTCCGGGACAGGGGGTGGACTGAAGCTTTCTTT
v_gene: TRBV5-3; j_gene: TRBJ2-7; abundance: few; d_gene: NA; CDR3aa: CASSLAGGHSYEQYF; CDR3nt: TGTGCCAGCAGCTTGGCCGGGGGTCACTCCTACGAGCAGTACTTC
v_gene: TRBV4-3; j_gene: TRBJ2-3; abundance: many; d_gene: NA; CDR3aa: CASSEAPFTDTQYF; CDR3nt: TGCGCCAGCAGTGAGGCTCCCTTCACAGATACGCAGTATTTT
v_gene: TRBV14; j_gene: TRBJ2-3; abundance: many; d_gene: NA; CDR3aa: CASSRDDWEDTQYF; CDR3nt: TGTGCCAGCAGCCGGGACGATTGGGAAGATACGCAGTATTTT
v_gene: TRBV30; j_gene: TRBJ2-7; abundance: few; d_gene: NA; CDR3aa: CAWSSGVGSYEQYF; CDR3nt: TGTGCCTGGAGTTCAGGAGTCGGGAGCTACGAGCAGTACTTC
v_gene: TRBV12-3/TRBV12-4; j_gene: TRBJ1-6; abundance: few; d_gene: NA; CDR3aa: CASSTGSPVSTLHF; CDR3nt: TGTGCCAGCAGTACCGGGTCCCCAGTATCCACCCTCCACTTT
v_gene: TRBV20-1; j_gene: TRBJ2-1; abundance: NA; d_gene: NA; CDR3aa: CSARSLKLASTLNEQFF; CDR3nt: TGCAGTGCTAGATCCCTGAAGTTGGCAAGTACCCTCAATGAGCAGTTCTTC
v_gene: TRBV20-1; j_gene: TRBJ2-3; abundance: many; d_gene: TRBD2; CDR3aa: CSARDITSGSGPGYTDTQYF; CDR3nt: TGCAGTGCTAGAGACATAACTAGCGGGAGCGGTCCGGGGTACACAGATACGCAGTATTTT
v_gene: TRBV28; j_gene: TRBJ2-2; abundance: NA; d_gene: NA; CDR3aa: CASRSSGAGELFF; CDR3nt: TGTGCCAGCAGATCCTCAGGCGCCGGGGAGCTGTTTTTT
v_gene: TRBV12-3/TRBV12-4; j_gene: TRBJ2-2; abundance: many; d_gene: TRBD2; CDR3aa: CASASGFTGELFF; CDR3nt: TGTGCCAGCGCTAGCGGGTTCACCGGGGAGCTGTTTTTT
v_gene: TRBV7-6; j_gene: TRBJ1-2; abundance: NA; d_gene: NA; CDR3aa: CASSLGGAAGAGYTF; CDR3nt: TGTGCCAGCAGCTTAGGTGGAGCCGCCGGGGCTGGCTACACCTTC
v_gene: TRBV4-1; j_gene: TRBJ2-3; abundance: many; d_gene: TRBD2; CDR3aa: CASSQAALAGADTQYF; CDR3nt: TGCGCCAGCAGCCAAGCCGCTCTAGCGGGAGCGGATACGCAGTATTTT
v_gene: TRBV9; j_gene: TRBJ1-3; abundance: many; d_gene: NA; CDR3aa: CASSPVPPGFEDTIYF; CDR3nt: TGTGCCAGCAGCCCAGTCCCACCGGGTTTTGAGGACACCATATATTTT
v_gene: TRBV6-6; j_gene: TRBJ2-5; abundance: many; d_gene: NA; CDR3aa: CASRDRREETQYF; CDR3nt: TGTGCCAGCAGGGACAGACGGGAAGAGACCCAGTACTTC
v_gene: TRBV12-3/TRBV12-4; j_gene: TRBJ2-2; abundance: few; d_gene: NA; CDR3aa: CASSYGVGGELFF; CDR3nt: TGTGCCAGCAGTTACGGGGTTGGCGGGGAGCTGTTTTTT
v_gene: TRBV7-9; j_gene: TRBJ2-6; abundance: many; d_gene: NA; CDR3aa: CASSLVTGANVLTF; CDR3nt: TGTGCCAGCAGCTTAGTAACTGGGGCCAACGTCCTGACTTTC
v_gene: TRBV12-5; j_gene: TRBJ2-7; abundance: NA; d_gene: NA; CDR3aa: CASGFGGYEQYF; CDR3nt: TGTGCTAGTGGTTTCGGGGGCTACGAGCAGTACTTC
v_gene: TRBV7-6; j_gene: TRBJ1-1; abundance: many; d_gene: NA; CDR3aa: CASSLGTGEAFF; CDR3nt: TGTGCCAGCAGCTTAGGGACCGGGGAAGCTTTCTTT
v_gene: TRBV20-1; j_gene: TRBJ2-1; abundance: NA; d_gene: NA; CDR3aa: CSARRVDEQSF; CDR3nt: TGCAGTGCTAGAAGGGTAGATGAGCAGTCCTTC
v_gene: TRBV7-8; j_gene: TRBJ2-1; abundance: many; d_gene: NA; CDR3aa: CASSPQLSGNEQFF; CDR3nt: TGTGCCAGCAGCCCCCAGCTATCGGGGAATGAGCAGTTCTTC
v_gene: TRBV6-5; j_gene: TRBJ2-7; abundance: many; d_gene: TRBD1; CDR3aa: CASSYGTGGASYEQYF; CDR3nt: TGTGCCAGCAGTTACGGGACAGGGGGCGCATCCTACGAGCAGTACTTC
v_gene: TRBV27; j_gene: TRBJ2-3; abundance: many; d_gene: NA; CDR3aa: CASSAQGGPDTQYF; CDR3nt: TGTGCCAGCAGTGCCCAGGGGGGGCCAGATACGCAGTATTTT
v_gene: TRBV9; j_gene: TRBJ2-3; abundance: many; d_gene: TRBD2; CDR3aa: CASSHPDTSGVMGAADTQYF; CDR3nt: TGTGCCAGCAGCCACCCGGATACTAGCGGGGTGATGGGGGCTGCAGATACGCAGTATTTT
v_gene: TRBV6-2/TRBV6-3; j_gene: TRBJ2-7; abundance: many; d_gene: TRBD2; CDR3aa: CASSTPGLAGGPTYEQYF; CDR3nt: TGTGCCAGCAGTACACCGGGACTAGCGGGAGGCCCTACCTACGAGCAGTACTTC
v_gene: TRBV7-9; j_gene: TRBJ2-6; abundance: many; d_gene: TRBD2; CDR3aa: CASSSGTILGANVLTF; CDR3nt: TGTGCCAGCAGCTCCGGGACTATATTAGGGGCCAACGTCCTGACTTTC
v_gene: TRBV3-1; j_gene: TRBJ2-3; abundance: many; d_gene: NA; CDR3aa: CASSQEGTPSDTQYF; CDR3nt: TGTGCCAGCAGCCAAGAAGGGACTCCCTCAGATACGCAGTATTTT
v_gene: TRBV4-1; j_gene: TRBJ2-7; abundance: many; d_gene: NA; CDR3aa: CASSQGAGTVYEQYF; CDR3nt: TGCGCCAGCAGCCAAGGGGCAGGGACGGTATACGAGCAGTACTTC
v_gene: TRBV4-3; j_gene: TRBJ2-5; abundance: NA; d_gene: NA; CDR3aa: CASSQDPGNQETQHF; CDR3nt: TGCGCCAGCAGCCAAGATCCAGGGAACCAAGAGACCCAGCACTTC
v_gene: TRBV6-6; j_gene: TRBJ1-4; abundance: many; d_gene: NA; CDR3aa: CASTHGSTNEKLFF; CDR3nt: TGTGCCAGCACTCACGGCTCCACTAATGAAAAACTGTTTTTT
v_gene: TRBV9; j_gene: TRBJ1-2; abundance: NA; d_gene: NA; CDR3aa: CASSMLTDYGYTF; CDR3nt: TGTGCCAGCAGCATGTTGACGGACTATGGCTACACCTTC
v_gene: TRBV7-2; j_gene: TRBJ2-1; abundance: many; d_gene: TRBD2; CDR3aa: CASSLVGGRALDEQFF; CDR3nt: TGTGCCAGCAGCTTAGTAGGCGGGAGGGCCTTGGATGAGCAGTTCTTC
v_gene: TRBV4-1; j_gene: TRBJ2-7; abundance: many; d_gene: NA; CDR3aa: CASSQAVGTGAYEQYF; CDR3nt: TGCGCCAGCAGCCAAGCCGTGGGGACGGGTGCCTACGAGCAGTACTTC
v_gene: TRBV30; j_gene: TRBJ1-3; abundance: many; d_gene: NA; CDR3aa: CAWTEYSGNTIYF; CDR3nt: TGTGCCTGGACAGAATACTCTGGAAACACCATATATTTT
v_gene: TRBV19; j_gene: TRBJ2-7; abundance: NA; d_gene: TRBD2; CDR3aa: CASSIGLAGGEQYF; CDR3nt: TGTGCCAGTAGTATAGGACTAGCGGGAGGCGAGCAGTACTTC
v_gene: TRBV2; j_gene: TRBJ2-2; abundance: NA; d_gene: NA; CDR3aa: CASSEAILYPTPNTGELFF; CDR3nt: TGTGCCAGCAGTGAAGCGATACTTTATCCGACCCCTAACACCGGGGAGCTGTTTTTT
v_gene: TRBV7-2; j_gene: TRBJ2-1; abundance: many; d_gene: TRBD2; CDR3aa: CASSLIFGGVDPSGTSGRANEQFF; CDR3nt: TGTGCCAGCAGCTTAATTTTCGGGGGCGTCGACCCATCCGGGACTAGCGGGAGGGCCAATGAGCAGTTCTTC
v_gene: TRBV20-1; j_gene: TRBJ2-3; abundance: many; d_gene: NA; CDR3aa: CSARELVSTDTQYF; CDR3nt: TGCAGTGCTCGAGAGCTAGTCAGCACAGATACGCAGTATTTT
v_gene: TRBV7-9; j_gene: TRBJ2-7; abundance: many; d_gene: TRBD2; CDR3aa: CASSSAGVSYEQYF; CDR3nt: TGTGCCAGCAGCTCAGCGGGAGTGAGCTACGAGCAGTACTTC
v_gene: TRBV7-7; j_gene: TRBJ2-1; abundance: many; d_gene: TRBD1; CDR3aa: CASSLTGFSEQFF; CDR3nt: TGTGCTAGCAGCCTGACAGGGTTCTCTGAGCAGTTCTTC
v_gene: TRBV7-3; j_gene: TRBJ1-6; abundance: NA; d_gene: NA; CDR3aa: CASTWGRGSPLHF; CDR3nt: TGTGCCAGCACCTGGGGGAGGGGGTCACCCCTCCACTTT
v_gene: TRBV19; j_gene: TRBJ2-7; abundance: many; d_gene: NA; CDR3aa: CASSIGANALGEQYF; CDR3nt: TGTGCCAGTAGTATAGGGGCTAACGCCCTGGGTGAGCAGTACTTC